This T cell receptor (beta chain) was captured by sequencing in a study of T cells in Graves' hyperthyroidism and ophthalmopathy. Study overall: Peripheral blood was collected at initial diagnosis, before any treatment. Overall study results and limits: Ophthalmopathy was predicted by the model a median of 6.5 months ahead of onset.

Authors of the study amplified TCR beta CDR3 regions from RNA transcripts. The TCR CDR3 was amplified in a first-round RT-PCR using the HTBI primer set. TCRdb redid the calling of the multiplex PCR reads with MiXCR, one entry per CDR3 protein. The sample has 700,000 to 950,000 distinct CDR3 sequences, around a third seen once. Concerning this clonotype: Its antigen is not known.

Graves' hyperthyroidism without ophthalmopathy progression within 18 months was termed stable. Those with hyperthyroidism were 18 to 65 years old, newly diagnosed, and ill for under 2 months. Trimming took 4 bases from V and 4 from J, leaving 14 bases between them. CDR3 length: 15 residues. Germline V lookup: CDR1 MNHNS, CDR2 SASEGT. The specimen was blood. The receptor's source is a woman in her 40s with Graves' hyperthyroidism. This chain uses TRBV6-1 with TRBJ1-3; D uncertain. The CDR3 DNA sequence: TGTGCCAGCAGTGCGAGTGACGGTTCCGGAAACACCATATATTTT. This encodes CASSASDGSGNTIYF.